The 18 T cell receptor beta chains below all came from one sample that was sequenced in a study of vaccination effects on CD4 cells after COVID-19. Antigens for these TCRs are unknown. The method was immunoSEQ multiplex PCR; TCRdb's version includes in-frame clones alone and lacks a portion of them. The table has more than 35,000 clones, about 66% seen once; the top ten hold about 15%. Antigen-specific CD4+ T cells were first expanded with viral peptide pools by the ViraFEST assay and only then sequenced. When around nine days of culture had elapsed, CD4+ T cells were isolated. Nucleocapsid antibodies were negative in the vaccine recipients, who had never had SARS-CoV-2 infection. Specimen: CD4+ T cells from PBMCs cultured with HCoV-OC43 spike peptides, collected before COVID-19 vaccination. Sample subset: HCoV-OC43 spike overlapping peptide pool stimulation. Receptor source: a human donor who received a COVID-19 vaccine.

The chain links TRBV5-6 to TRBJ2-2; 10 bases fit TRBD2. Germline CDR1 SGHDT, CDR2 YYEEEE. V gave up 4 bases and J gave up 0 bases; unmatched junction bases: 6. The CDR3 is made up of 17 amino acids. The CDR3, as DNA: TGTGCCAGCAGCGAACAAGGGACTAGCGCGAACACCGGGGAGCTGTTTTTT. Amino acid sequence: CASSEQGTSANTGELFF. The full variable domain, completed using reference TRBV5-6 and TRBJ2-2, is DAGVTQSPTHLIKTRGQQVTLRCSPKSGHDTVSWYQQALGQGPQFIFQYYEEEERQRGNFPDRFSGHQFPNYSSELNVNALLLGDSALYLCASSEQGTSANTGELFFGEGSRLTVL.

This clone appeared a few times. The chain carries TRBV5-1 and TRBJ1-1, with D possibly TRBD1 on 6 matching bases. The V gene's germline CDR1 is SGHRS and CDR2 YFSETQ. The CDR3 sequence is 17 residues long. Trimming pared 0 bases from V and 0 bases from J, leaving 15 bases between. The CDR3 DNA sequence: TGCGCCAGCAGCTTGGCGCCTGGACAGTTTATGAACACTGAAGCTTTCTTT. This codes for CASSLAPGQFMNTEAFF.

The chain employs TRBV5-1 and TRBJ2-3; the D gene is possibly TRBD1 (6 bases). Germline lookup yields CDR1 SGHRS and CDR2 YFSETQ. The ends were cut back, 1 base at V and 4 bases at J, with 10 bases in the middle. The CDR3 extends over 14 amino acids. CDR3 residues: CASSLRAGADTQYF. CDR3 nucleotides: TGCGCCAGCAGCTTGAGGGCAGGGGCAGATACGCAGTATTTT.

This clone was seen more than once but under ten times. The genes are TRBV14 and TRBJ2-2; D remains ambiguous. Germline CDR1 is SGHDN and CDR2 is FVKESK. This CDR3 is built from 13 residues. V was cut by 5 bases and J by 3 bases, with 7 bases left in between. The CDR3 protein is CASSSIHTGELFF. The CDR3 region has the DNA TGTGCCAGCAGCTCCATACACACCGGGGAGCTGTTTTTT.

This clone came up a few times. The chain uses TRBV6-1 and TRBJ1-3; no reliable D call. This CDR3 comprises 12 residues. V lost 2 bases, J lost 8 bases, and 7 bases lay in between. The V gene's germline CDR1 is MNHNS and CDR2 SASEGT. The CDR3 sequence: CASSESVDTIYF. CDR3 sequence (DNA): TGTGCCAGCAGTGAATCGGTCGACACCATATATTTT.

In its sample, this clone was seen once. The gene calls are TRBV19 and TRBJ1-3; D is perhaps TRBD1 (6 bases). CDR1 LNHDA and CDR2 SQIVND come from the germline V gene (reference sequence). CDR3 length: 18 residues. Trimming shortened V by 3 bases and J by 0 bases, and 18 bases separated the two germline ends. The CDR3 here is CASSMEGQGSDSGNTIYF. In nucleotides, the CDR3 is TGTGCCAGTAGTATGGAGGGGCAGGGGTCCGACTCTGGAAACACCATATATTTT.

The chain recombines TRBV2 with TRBJ2-7, with a possible D match to TRBD2 (5 bases). This CDR3 contains 14 residues. V was pared by 2 bases and J by 5 bases, with 13 bases between. CDR1 SNHLY and CDR2 FYNNEI come from the germline V gene. The CDR3 loop reads CASSETSPIDEQYF. In DNA, the CDR3 is TGTGCCAGCAGTGAAACTAGTCCGATCGACGAGCAGTACTTC.

The V call is TRBV4-2, the J call TRBJ2-7, with a weak D call TRBD2 (6 bases). Germline values: CDR1 LGHNA, CDR2 YNFKEQ. The CDR3 runs to 14 residues. Trimming removed 0 bases from V and 7 bases from J, with 13 bases in between. Here the CDR3 DNA reads TGTGCCAGCAGCCAAGAGGCGGGGTCTCGGGAGCAGTACTTC. Translated, it gives CASSQEAGSREQYF.

This chain uses TRBV3-1 (or the pseudogene TRBV3-2) with TRBJ2-3, with TRBD2 as a possible D gene (7 bases). The V and J ends lost 4 bases and 5 bases respectively, with 16 bases between them. This CDR3 is 15 amino acids long. Germline values: CDR1 LGHDT, CDR2 YNNKEL (reference sequence). CDR3 loop: CASSPLGRGGDTQYF. Written as DNA, the CDR3 is TGTGCCAGCAGCCCCTTGGGGAGGGGGGGAGATACGCAGTATTTT.

The DNA for the CDR3 is TGCAGTGCTAGTCCGGTCCGGGACTACTACTACAATGAGCAGTTCTTC. This gives the protein CSASPVRDYYYNEQFF. The chain recombines TRBV20-1 with TRBJ2-1, with 7 positions matching TRBD2. Looked up from germline, CDR1 is DFQATT and CDR2 is SNEGSKA (reference sequence). The junction had 11 bases not matched to a gene; V was cut back by 3 bases and J by 3 bases. CDR3 size: 16 residues.

CDR3 amino acids: CASSQDVAGRSYGYTF. CDR3 nucleotide sequence: TGCGCCAGCAGCCAAGATGTTGCAGGGCGAAGCTATGGCTACACCTTC. The V call is TRBV4-1, the J call TRBJ1-2, with a possible D match to TRBD1 (5 bases). The CDR3 loop spans 16 amino acids. V was pared by 0 bases and J by 4 bases, with 15 bases between. The germline V gene encodes CDR1 MGHRA and CDR2 YSYEKL.

This chain joins TRBV19 and TRBJ2-2; D may correspond to TRBD1 or TRBD2 (6 bases each). The germline CDR1 and CDR2 sequences are LNHDA and SQIVND (reference sequence). This CDR3 is 16 amino acids long. Trimming removed 1 base at V and 6 bases at J, with 15 bases between. The CDR3 region has the DNA TGTGCCAGTAGTATAGGGAGGTCGGGGGCGGCCGGGGAGCTGTTTTTT. This codes for CASSIGRSGAAGELFF.

By sample fraction, this clone is medium-sized (0.01 to 0.1%). The chain combines TRBV4-1 with TRBJ2-7, with 10 bases lining up with TRBD2. V shed 2 bases and J 4 bases; nucleotides not matched to a gene: 14. There are 18 residues in the CDR3. Germline V gives CDR1 MGHRA, CDR2 YSYEKL. CDR3: CASSQRTSGTTTGYEQYF. The CDR3 DNA follows: TGCGCCAGCAGCCAACGGACTAGCGGAACAACCACCGGGTACGAGCAGTACTTC.

This clone was seen a handful of times. The chain recombines TRBV10-2 with TRBJ2-3; 9 nucleotides agree with TRBD2. From germline, CDR1 is WSHSY and CDR2 SAAADI. The CDR3 covers 15 residues. The J segment lost 1 base and the V segment lost 8 bases, leaving 7 bases of the junction unmatched. The CDR3 loop is CASLGVAGGTDTQYF. The CDR3 DNA reads as TGCGCCAGCTTAGGTGTAGCGGGAGGCACAGATACGCAGTATTTT.

The V and J genes are TRBV27 and TRBJ2-5; D may be TRBD2 (7 bases). Trimming pared 8 bases from V and 3 bases from J, leaving 16 bases between. CDR1 and CDR2 (germline): MNHEY, SMNVEV (reference sequence). The CDR3 has 14 amino acids. The CDR3 sequence: CASRRGQIKETQYF. DNA for the CDR3: TGTGCCAGCCGGCGGGGGCAAATAAAAGAGACCCAGTACTTC.

A single count supports this clone. The V and J genes are TRBV6-5 and TRBJ1-2; 7 positions agree with TRBD1. Trimming took 0 bases from V and 3 from J; bases not matched to a gene: 4. CDR3 length: 15 amino acids. Germline lookup yields CDR1 MNHEY and CDR2 SVGAGI. CDR3 protein: CASSYSPRGDYGYTF. CDR3 DNA: TGTGCCAGCAGTTACTCCCCCAGGGGGGACTATGGCTACACCTTC.

The chain carries TRBV11-3 and TRBJ2-2; D possibly corresponds to TRBD1 (6 bases). Germline V CDR1 and CDR2: SGHNT, YENEEA. Deletions cut 5 bases from V and 0 bases from J, with 10 bases between. This CDR3 region has 15 residues. CDR3 bases: TGTGCCAGCAGCGCGACAGGATCGAACACCGGGGAGCTGTTTTTT. Protein sequence: CASSATGSNTGELFF.

The chain couples TRBV27 to TRBJ2-4; D is possibly TRBD2 (5 bases). V lost 6 bases and J 0 bases, leaving 21 bases between the germline ends. The CDR3 spans 18 residues. Germline values: CDR1 MNHEY, CDR2 SMNVEV (reference sequence). CDR3 DNA: TGTGCCAGCAGGACACCCGAATCGGGAATACTAGCCAAAAACATTCAGTACTTC. Protein sequence: CASRTPESGILAKNIQYF.